The rows below give T cell receptor beta chains drawn from one sample of a study of blood T cell repertoires in COVID-19. The data were produced by immunoSEQ multiplex PCR, yet TCRdb's version contains in-frame clones alone and is incomplete. Among approximately 220,000 clones listed, less than 90% were seen once. The sequencing input was peripheral blood. These receptors were obtained from a middle-aged man with acute or convalescent COVID-19. The CDR3 runs from the conserved cysteine through the conserved F or W. The D gene is left open where the match is weak. The size field is filled for only some rows; it gives once, few, many or a size class.

d_gene	len	v_gene	j_gene	abundance	CDR3aa	CDR3nt
-	16	TRBV2	TRBJ1-6	-	CASSEGQGINNSPLHF	TGTGCCAGCAGTGAAGGCCAGGGCATTAATAATTCACCCCTCCACTTT
-	14	TRBV27	TRBJ1-5	-	CASSLQGSNQPQHF	TGTGCCAGCAGTTTACAGGGGAGCAATCAGCCCCAGCATTTT
-	13	TRBV27	TRBJ2-7	-	CASSSGRSYEQYF	TGTGCCAGCAGTTCAGGCAGGTCGTACGAGCAGTACTTC
TRBD2	17	TRBV5-1	TRBJ2-7	few	CASSSGGARGWLGEQYF	TGCGCCAGCAGCTCGGGAGGGGCCAGGGGATGGCTAGGCGAGCAGTACTTC
TRBD2	14	TRBV6-2/TRBV6-3	TRBJ2-5	-	CASSYRTSAETQYF	TGTGCCAGCAGTTACAGGACTAGCGCAGAGACCCAGTACTTC
TRBD2	16	TRBV27	TRBJ2-7	-	CASSPLGTSGLYEQYF	TGTGCCAGCAGTCCTCTGGGGACTAGCGGCCTCTACGAGCAGTACTTC
TRBD1	16	TRBV29-1	TRBJ1-2	-	CSVEEGRTGSYYGYTF	TGCAGCGTTGAAGAAGGTAGGACAGGGAGCTACTATGGCTACACCTTC
TRBD2	15	TRBV7-2	TRBJ2-1	-	CASSYTSGSGNEQFF	TGTGCCAGCAGCTATACTAGCGGGAGTGGCAATGAGCAGTTCTTC
-	13	TRBV7-2	TRBJ1-5	-	CASTLDSNQPQHF	TGTGCCAGCACCCTAGATAGCAATCAGCCCCAGCATTTT
TRBD1	16	TRBV5-5	TRBJ2-7	-	CASRLAGTGFDYEQYF	TGTGCCAGCAGGTTGGCCGGGACAGGGTTTGACTACGAGCAGTACTTC
TRBD1	16	TRBV4-3	TRBJ1-6	-	CASSHQDRPNNSPLHF	TGCGCCAGCAGCCACCAGGACAGGCCAAATAATTCACCCCTCCACTTT
TRBD2	14	TRBV4-2	TRBJ2-5	-	CASSQGDYLETQYF	TGTGCCAGCAGCCAAGGGGACTATCTAGAGACCCAGTACTTC
-	14	TRBV6-5	TRBJ2-2	-	CASSRQGSTGELFF	TGTGCCAGCAGTCGGCAGGGGAGCACCGGGGAGCTGTTTTTT
-	13	TRBV5-8	TRBJ2-1	-	CASSLASYNEQFF	TGTGCCAGCAGCTTAGCCTCCTACAATGAGCAGTTCTTC
-	12	TRBV27	TRBJ2-1	-	CASSLSGQEQFF	TGTGCCAGCAGTTTATCCGGACAGGAGCAGTTCTTC
-	13	TRBV18	TRBJ2-3	-	CASSPRITDTQYF	TGTGCCAGCTCACCGAGGATCACAGATACGCAGTATTTT
TRBD1	15	TRBV9	TRBJ1-5	once	CASSRGTGADQPQHF	TGTGCCAGCAGCCGTGGGACAGGGGCAGACCAGCCCCAGCATTTT
-	13	TRBV29-1	TRBJ2-7	-	CSAAQGGNYEQYF	TGCAGCGCAGCGCAGGGGGGCAACTACGAGCAGTACTTC
TRBD2	16	TRBV5-1	TRBJ2-5	-	CASSLGTTSVGETQYF	TGCGCCAGCAGCTTGGGGACGACTAGCGTTGGAGAGACCCAGTACTTC
TRBD1	15	TRBV3-1/TRBV3-2	TRBJ1-2	-	CASSPRTGGSSGYTF	TGTGCCAGCAGCCCGCGGACAGGGGGCTCGTCTGGCTACACCTTC
-	13	TRBV10-3	TRBJ1-1	-	CAISVAGDTEAFF	TGTGCCATCAGTGTCGCAGGGGACACTGAAGCTTTCTTT
-	14	TRBV10-3	TRBJ2-7	-	CAISARDKDSEQYF	TGTGCCATCAGCGCCCGGGACAAAGACTCCGAGCAGTACTTC
-	13	TRBV6-6	TRBJ2-5	-	CASSYLSQETQYF	TGTGCCAGCAGTTACCTGAGCCAAGAGACCCAGTACTTC
TRBD1	15	TRBV7-3	TRBJ2-5	-	CASSLSTGGEETQYF	TGTGCCAGCAGCTTAAGTACAGGGGGCGAAGAGACCCAGTACTTC
-	15	TRBV6-5	TRBJ1-6	-	CASSPQNSYNSPLHF	TGTGCCAGCAGTCCACAAAACTCCTATAATTCACCCCTCCACTTT
-	15	TRBV7-8	TRBJ2-4	-	CASSLEVTVKNIQYF	TGTGCCAGCAGCTTAGAAGTGACAGTCAAAAACATTCAGTACTTC
-	13	TRBV30	TRBJ2-3	-	CAWSPPPADTQYF	TGTGCCTGGAGTCCGCCACCCGCGGATACGCAGTATTTT
-	15	TRBV15	TRBJ2-3	-	CATSREDSERDTQYF	TGTGCCACCAGCAGAGAAGACAGTGAGAGGGATACGCAGTATTTT
-	14	TRBV27	TRBJ2-3	-	CATEGRAGTDTQYF	TGTGCCACGGAGGGGCGGGCTGGCACAGATACGCAGTATTTT
TRBD2	14	TRBV18	TRBJ2-1	-	CASSPLAESHEQFF	TGTGCCAGCTCACCGCTAGCGGAATCCCATGAGCAGTTCTTC
-	14	TRBV28	TRBJ2-2	-	CASHSQINTGELFF	TGTGCCAGCCATAGCCAGATCAACACCGGGGAGCTGTTTTTT
-	17	TRBV7-2	TRBJ2-4	-	CASSLEGGRDFLNIQYF	TGTGCCAGCAGCTTAGAGGGGGGGCGGGACTTTTTAAACATTCAGTACTTC
TRBD2	15	TRBV7-2	TRBJ2-5	-	CASSLVRGVEETQYF	TGTGCCAGCAGCTTAGTTCGGGGGGTTGAGGAGACCCAGTACTTC
-	14	TRBV15	TRBJ1-5	-	CATSNAGRHQPQHF	TGTGCCACCAGCAACGCAGGGAGGCATCAGCCCCAGCATTTT
-	15	TRBV5-1	TRBJ2-1	-	CASSHPSTSYNEQFF	TGCGCCAGCAGCCACCCTAGCACTTCTTACAATGAGCAGTTCTTC
TRBD1	13	TRBV7-9	TRBJ2-7	-	CASDPWTGNEQYF	TGTGCCAGCGATCCCTGGACAGGGAACGAGCAGTACTTC
-	11	TRBV28	TRBJ2-7	-	CASSSGYEQYF	TGTGCCAGCAGTTCCGGGTACGAGCAGTACTTC
-	15	TRBV7-9	TRBJ2-7	-	CATPMHGGLSYEQYF	TGTGCCACTCCGATGCATGGGGGCCTCTCCTACGAGCAGTACTTC
-	13	TRBV12-3/TRBV12-4	TRBJ1-1	-	CASRGLLRTEAFF	TGTGCCAGCAGGGGACTCCTTCGGACTGAAGCTTTCTTT
TRBD2	14	TRBV2	TRBJ2-7	-	CASSGLAGPYEQYF	TGTGCCAGCTCGGGACTAGCGGGCCCCTACGAGCAGTACTTC
TRBD1	14	TRBV7-2	TRBJ2-5	-	CASSRQGARETQYF	TGTGCCAGCAGCCGCCAGGGGGCAAGGGAGACCCAGTACTTC
-	14	TRBV27	TRBJ1-2	-	CASRPELGRYGYTF	TGTGCCAGCAGACCCGAACTCGGGAGGTATGGCTACACCTTC
-	15	TRBV14	TRBJ1-2	-	CASSPNRVGFDGYTF	TGTGCCAGCAGCCCCAACAGGGTGGGCTTCGACGGCTACACCTTC
-	16	TRBV10-2	TRBJ1-1	-	CASTGWAGRGNTEAFF	TGCGCCAGCACCGGTTGGGCAGGGCGTGGAAACACTGAAGCTTTCTTT
-	15	TRBV14	TRBJ1-4	-	CASSRLGGTNEKLFF	TGTGCCAGCAGCCGACTGGGGGGAACTAATGAAAAACTGTTTTTT
TRBD2	18	TRBV19	TRBJ2-3	-	CASSIAPRTSGHANTQYF	TGTGCCAGTAGTATAGCCCCCCGGACTAGCGGGCATGCTAATACGCAGTATTTT
TRBD2	16	TRBV11-3	TRBJ2-1	-	CASSPSAGVSYNEQFF	TGTGCCAGCAGCCCCTCGGCGGGGGTCTCCTACAATGAGCAGTTCTTC
-	15	TRBV27	TRBJ2-7	-	CASTNLGAANYEQYF	TGTGCCAGCACAAACCTGGGAGCGGCTAACTACGAGCAGTACTTC
-	17	TRBV7-3	TRBJ2-2	-	CASSSYALSTNTGELFF	TGTGCCAGCAGCTCCTACGCGCTCTCTACGAACACCGGGGAGCTGTTTTTT
TRBD2	13	TRBV2	TRBJ2-5	-	CASRRGVQETQYF	TGTGCCAGCAGACGGGGGGTACAAGAGACCCAGTACTTC
-	15	TRBV6-5	TRBJ1-3	-	CASKQGTPSGNTIYF	TGTGCCAGCAAACAGGGTACCCCCTCTGGAAACACCATATATTTT
TRBD1	15	TRBV27	TRBJ1-5	-	CASSLLGQGNQPQHF	TGTGCCAGCAGTTTATTGGGACAGGGGAATCAGCCCCAGCATTTT